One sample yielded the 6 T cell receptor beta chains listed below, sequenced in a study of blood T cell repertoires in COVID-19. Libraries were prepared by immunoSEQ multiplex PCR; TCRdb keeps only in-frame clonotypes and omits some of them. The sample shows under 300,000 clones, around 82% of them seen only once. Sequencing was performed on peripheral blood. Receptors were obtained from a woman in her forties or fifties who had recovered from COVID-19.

The CDR3 is CASSPGGWRTEAFF. The CDR3 bases are TGTGCCAGCTCACCAGGGGGGTGGAGGACTGAAGCTTTCTTT. The chain links TRBV18 to TRBJ1-1, with D tentatively TRBD1 (5 bases). Looked up from germline, CDR1 is KGHSH and CDR2 is LQKENI. V dropped 2 bases and J dropped 5 bases, with 12 bases sitting between them. This CDR3 is built from 14 residues.

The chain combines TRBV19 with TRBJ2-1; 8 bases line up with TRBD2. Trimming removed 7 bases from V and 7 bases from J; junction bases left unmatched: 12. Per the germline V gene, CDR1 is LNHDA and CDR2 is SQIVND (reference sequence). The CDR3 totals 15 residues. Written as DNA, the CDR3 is TGTGCCAGTACCCCTGGACTAGCCAGTCGGAATGAGCAGTTCTTC. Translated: CASTPGLASRNEQFF.

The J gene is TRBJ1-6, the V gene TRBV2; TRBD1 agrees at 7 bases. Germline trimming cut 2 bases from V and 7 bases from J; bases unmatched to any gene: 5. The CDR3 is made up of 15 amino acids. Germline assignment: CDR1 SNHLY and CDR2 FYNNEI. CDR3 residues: CASSERAGGNSPLHF. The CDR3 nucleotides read TGTGCCAGCAGTGAAAGGGCAGGGGGAAATTCACCCCTCCACTTT.

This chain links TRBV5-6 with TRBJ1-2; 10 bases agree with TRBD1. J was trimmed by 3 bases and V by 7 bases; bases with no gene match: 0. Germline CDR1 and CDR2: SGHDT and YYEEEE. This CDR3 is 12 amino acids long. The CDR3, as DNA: TGTGCCAGCGGGACAGGGGACTATGGCTACACCTTC. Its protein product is CASGTGDYGYTF.

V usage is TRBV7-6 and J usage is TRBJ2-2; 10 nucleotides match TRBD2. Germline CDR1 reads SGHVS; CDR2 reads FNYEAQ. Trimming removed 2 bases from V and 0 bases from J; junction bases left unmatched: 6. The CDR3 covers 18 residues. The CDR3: CASSLILAGPANTGELFF. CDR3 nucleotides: TGTGCCAGCAGCTTAATACTAGCGGGGCCTGCGAACACCGGGGAGCTGTTTTTT.

CDR3 loop: CASSLNTTAYNEKLFF. The CDR3 region has the DNA TGTGCCAGCAGCCTAAACACGACAGCCTATAATGAAAAACTGTTTTTT. The rearrangement links TRBV7-9 to TRBJ1-4; weak D call: TRBD1 (5 bases). The CDR3 spans 16 residues. V was clipped by 5 bases and J by 4 bases, with 17 bases between them. Germline CDR1 and CDR2: SEHNR and FQNEAQ (reference sequence).